Listed below are T cell receptor beta chains from one sample, sequenced in a study of cytomegalovirus exposure and HLA in healthy donors. TCRdb's table, derived via immunoSEQ multiplex PCR, lists solely in-frame clones and lacks some. This table has over 100,000 clones, more than 75% appearing once. The sample taken for sequencing was PBMCs. These receptors were obtained from a woman in her forties in good health and CMV-seronegative. Both conserved end residues are part of each CDR3. The D gene is left open where the match is weak. Not every row has a clone size; where given, it reads once, few, many or a size class.

clone_size j_call v_call d_call cdr3_nt cdr3_aa
. TRBJ2-3 TRBV9 TRBD2 TGTGCCAGCAGCGCAAGCGGGAGTGAGGTAGATACGCAGTATTTT CASSASGSEVDTQYF
few TRBJ1-3 TRBV6-6 . TGTGCCAGCAAAGAACAGGGATCGAACCGAAACACCATATATTTT CASKEQGSNRNTIYF
. TRBJ2-5 TRBV27 TRBD2 TGTGCCAGCAGTTTATCGGGGGCTACTAGCGGCCCCCGAGAGACCCAGTACTTC CASSLSGATSGPRETQYF
. TRBJ1-1 TRBV29-1 . TGCAGCGTTGATCTTTCGGGGTCTGAAGCTTTCTTT CSVDLSGSEAFF
. TRBJ2-3 TRBV29-1 . TGCAGCGTTGAAGTTTCTCGGGGAGTGCCGGATACGCAGTATTTT CSVEVSRGVPDTQYF
. TRBJ1-1 TRBV29-1 . TGCAGCGTTGATGAGGGACACATAAACACTGAAGCTTTCTTT CSVDEGHINTEAFF
. TRBJ2-1 TRBV5-1 TRBD2 TGCGCCAGCAGCTTGGCCAGTAGCGGGAGGATCCATGAGCAGTTCTTC CASSLASSGRIHEQFF
. TRBJ2-1 TRBV28 . TGTGCCAGCAGCTCCCCAAGGGAGATAAATTACAATGAGCAGTTCTTC CASSSPREINYNEQFF
. TRBJ2-3 TRBV7-2 TRBD2 TGTGCCAGCAGCCCGGGACTAGCGGGAAGAACGCAGTATTTT CASSPGLAGRTQYF
. TRBJ1-2 TRBV2 TRBD1 TGTGCCACCAACACAGGGGCCTATGGCTACACCTTC CATNTGAYGYTF
. TRBJ2-7 TRBV27 . TGTGCCAGCAGTTTATCGGCCCTTTACGAGCAGTACTTC CASSLSALYEQYF
. TRBJ1-5 TRBV5-5 TRBD1 TGTGCCAGCAGCCCCGGGGACAGCCATAGCAATCAGCCCCAGCATTTT CASSPGDSHSNQPQHF
. TRBJ2-1 TRBV13 TRBD2 TGTGCCAGCAGCCCGCGGACTAGCGGGAGGGCCTGGTACAATGAGCAGTTCTTC CASSPRTSGRAWYNEQFF
. TRBJ2-1 TRBV6-4 . TGTGCCAGCAGTTCCCAGGGGCAGCACAATGAGCAGTTCTTC CASSSQGQHNEQFF
. TRBJ2-1 TRBV5-4 . TGTGCCAGCAGCTTCGGACCCAGCGGGAATGAGCAGTTCTTC CASSFGPSGNEQFF
once TRBJ1-4 TRBV4-1 TRBD1 TGCGCCAGCAGCCAGGCGGGACAGGGGAATGAAAAACTGTTTTTT CASSQAGQGNEKLFF
. TRBJ1-1 TRBV7-8 . TGTGCCAGCAGCTTAGTGACAGCTAAGAACACTGAAGCTTTCTTT CASSLVTAKNTEAFF
once TRBJ1-1 TRBV19 . TGTGCCACTGGGTACGGGGAGGGAATGAACACTGAAGCTTTCTTT CATGYGEGMNTEAFF
. TRBJ1-2 TRBV28 . TGTGCCAGCAGTTTAGTGATCGGTCAATCTAACTATGGCTACACCTTC CASSLVIGQSNYGYTF
. TRBJ1-2 TRBV19 TRBD1 TGTGCCAGTAGTATTACAGGGGGCGAGTATGGCTACACCTTC CASSITGGEYGYTF
few TRBJ2-1 TRBV28 . TGTGCCAGCAGTTTACTTCTTGAGCTCAATGAGCAGTTCTTC CASSLLLELNEQFF
once TRBJ2-5 TRBV9 TRBD1 TGTGCCAGCAGCCACGCCTTAACCGGGACAGGGGTGCGGGAGCAGTACTTC CASSHALTGTGVREQYF
. TRBJ1-2 TRBV19 TRBD1 TGTGCCAGTAGTCCGCATTGGACAGGGCTGGTGCGGGGCTACACCTTC CASSPHWTGLVRGYTF
. TRBJ2-1 TRBV30 . TGTGCCTGGAGTACTACGCCGGGTTCCTACAATGAGCAGTTCTTC CAWSTTPGSYNEQFF
. TRBJ2-7 TRBV28 . TGTGCCAGCAGTTTATTCTCCGAGCAGTACTTC CASSLFSEQYF
once TRBJ2-1 TRBV2 TRBD1 TGTGCCAGCAGTGAATTTCGGACCCCCTCAGGGGGTACGAATGAGCAGTTCTTC CASSEFRTPSGGTNEQFF
. TRBJ2-7 TRBV20-1 TRBD1 TGCAGTTGGGACAGGGCCTACGAGCAGTACTTC CSWDRAYEQYF
. TRBJ2-3 TRBV18 . TGTGCCAGCTCACCAAAGAGTAAGAGACAGAATACAGATACGCAGTATTTT CASSPKSKRQNTDTQYF
. TRBJ1-1 TRBV28 . TGTGCCAGCATTGGGGGCTACACTGAAGCTTTCTTT CASIGGYTEAFF
. TRBJ2-7 TRBV4-1 TRBD2 TGCGCCAGCAGCCAAACTAGCGGGAGAATCGAGCAGTACTTC CASSQTSGRIEQYF